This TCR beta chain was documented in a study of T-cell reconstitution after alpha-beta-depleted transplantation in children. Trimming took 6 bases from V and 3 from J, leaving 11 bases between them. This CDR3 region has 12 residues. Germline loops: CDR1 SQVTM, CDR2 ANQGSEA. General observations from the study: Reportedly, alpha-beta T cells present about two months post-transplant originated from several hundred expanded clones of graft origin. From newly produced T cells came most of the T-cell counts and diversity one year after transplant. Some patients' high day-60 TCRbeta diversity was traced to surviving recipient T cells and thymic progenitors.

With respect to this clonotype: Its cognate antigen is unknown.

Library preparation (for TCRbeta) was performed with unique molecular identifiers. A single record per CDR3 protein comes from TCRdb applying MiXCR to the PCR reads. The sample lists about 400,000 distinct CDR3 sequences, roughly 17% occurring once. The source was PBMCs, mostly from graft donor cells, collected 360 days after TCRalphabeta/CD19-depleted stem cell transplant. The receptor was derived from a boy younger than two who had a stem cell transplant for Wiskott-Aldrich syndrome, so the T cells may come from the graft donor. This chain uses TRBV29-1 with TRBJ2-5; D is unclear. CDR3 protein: CSVRRPEETQYF. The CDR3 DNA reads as TGCAGCGTAAGACGGCCGGAAGAGACCCAGTACTTC.